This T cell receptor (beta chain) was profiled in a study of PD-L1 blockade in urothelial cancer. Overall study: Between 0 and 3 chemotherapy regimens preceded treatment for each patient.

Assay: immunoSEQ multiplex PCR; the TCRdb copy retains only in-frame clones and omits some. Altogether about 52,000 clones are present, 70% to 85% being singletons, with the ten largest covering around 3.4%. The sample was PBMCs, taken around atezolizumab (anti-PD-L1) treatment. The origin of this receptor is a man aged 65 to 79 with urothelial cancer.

CDR3: CAWTPSGDYGYTF. DNA of the CDR3: TGTGCCTGGACCCCCTCCGGGGACTATGGCTACACCTTC. This rearrangement joins TRBV30 to TRBJ1-2; D gene unclear. From germline, CDR1 is GTSNPN and CDR2 SVGIG (reference sequence). This CDR3 has 13 residues. The V end lost 4 bases, the J end lost 3 bases, and 12 bases lay between the germline ends.